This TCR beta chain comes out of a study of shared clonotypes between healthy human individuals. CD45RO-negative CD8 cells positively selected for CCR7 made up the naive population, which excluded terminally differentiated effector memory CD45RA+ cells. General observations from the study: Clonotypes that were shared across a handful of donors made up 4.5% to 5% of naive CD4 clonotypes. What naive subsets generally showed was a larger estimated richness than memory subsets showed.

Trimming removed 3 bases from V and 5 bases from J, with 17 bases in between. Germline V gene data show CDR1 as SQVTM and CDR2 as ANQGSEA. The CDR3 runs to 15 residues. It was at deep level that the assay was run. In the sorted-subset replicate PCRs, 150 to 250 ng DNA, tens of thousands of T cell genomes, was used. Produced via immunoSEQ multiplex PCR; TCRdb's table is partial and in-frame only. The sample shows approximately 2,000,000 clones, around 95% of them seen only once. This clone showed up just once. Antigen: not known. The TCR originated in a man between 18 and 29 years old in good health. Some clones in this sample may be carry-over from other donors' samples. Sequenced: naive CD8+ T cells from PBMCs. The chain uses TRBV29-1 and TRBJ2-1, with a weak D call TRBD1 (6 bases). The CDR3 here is CSVDHRDTIHNEQFF. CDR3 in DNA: TGCAGCGTTGATCACCGGGACACGATCCACAATGAGCAGTTCTTC.